The 21 T cell receptor beta chains presented below share a single source sample, sequenced in a study of shared clonotypes between healthy human individuals. Assay: immunoSEQ multiplex PCR; the TCRdb copy retains only in-frame clones and omits some. The sample has 2 million to 2.5 million clones, around 90% seen once. Sequenced sample: naive CD4+ T cells from PBMCs. Indicated subset: CD45RA+ positively selected. All receptors derive from a man younger than 35 in good health. Some clones in this sample may be carry-over from other donors' samples.

This chain joins TRBV9 and TRBJ2-7; tentative D call: TRBD1 (6 bases). The CDR3 runs to 13 residues. From germline, CDR1 is SGDLS and CDR2 YYNGEE. With 7 bases removed from V and 2 bases from J, the gap between germline ends came to 13 bases. The CDR3 here is CASSRAGAYEQYF. Here the CDR3 DNA reads TGTGCCAGCTCCAGGGCAGGGGCCTACGAGCAGTACTTC.

V and J are TRBV7-9 and TRBJ1-1, with 7 positions matching TRBD1. Germline V CDR1 and CDR2: SEHNR, FQNEAQ (reference sequence). Trimming cost V 2 bases and J 4 bases; bases outside gene matches: 7. The CDR3 runs to 15 residues. CDR3 in DNA: TGTGCCAGCAGCTTACGGGACAGCACACTCACTGAAGCTTTCTTT. It translates to CASSLRDSTLTEAFF.

This clone was seen a handful of times. The chain is built from TRBV6-1 and TRBJ2-7; TRBD2 agrees at 7 bases. The junction had 4 bases not matched to a gene; V was cut back by 4 bases and J by 1 base. There are 14 residues in the CDR3. CDR1 and CDR2 (germline): MNHNS, SASEGT. The CDR3 DNA is TGTGCCAGCAGTGGCGGGAGAGGATCCTACGAGCAGTACTTC. Its protein product is CASSGGRGSYEQYF.

This chain links TRBV6-6 with TRBJ1-1; 10 positions match TRBD1. Per the germline V gene, CDR1 is MNHNY and CDR2 is SVGAGI (reference sequence). The CDR3 length is 14 residues. V dropped 7 bases and J dropped 5; count of bases not matched to a gene: 7. The CDR3 region is CASNGQGGGTEAFF. For the CDR3, the DNA is TGTGCCAGCAACGGACAGGGGGGAGGGACTGAAGCTTTCTTT.

The genes are TRBV6-6 and TRBJ1-5; D gene ambiguous. The V and J ends lost 7 bases and 1 base respectively, with 11 bases between them. There are 14 residues in the CDR3. CDR1 and CDR2 from the germline V gene are MNHNY and SVGAGI (reference sequence). CDR3 DNA: TGTGCCAGCATCTTGGGGAGCAGCAATCAGCCCCAGCATTTT. Protein sequence: CASILGSSNQPQHF.

This clone appeared a single time. The chain uses TRBV28 and TRBJ2-7; D is perhaps TRBD2 (6 bases). CDR3 length: 13 residues. CDR1 MDHEN and CDR2 SYDVKM come from the germline V gene. Trimming left V 7 bases short and J 2 bases short, with 12 bases between. The CDR3 reads CASTSGEAYEQYF. CDR3 nucleotide sequence: TGTGCCAGCACCTCGGGGGAGGCCTACGAGCAGTACTTC.

As to this clone: The sample contains more than one DNA sequence encoding this CDR3. This chain uses TRBV20-1 with TRBJ2-5, with D uncertain. The V and J ends lost 0 bases and 5 bases respectively, with 4 bases between them. The CDR3 sequence is 11 residues long. From germline, CDR1 is DFQATT and CDR2 SNEGSKA (reference sequence). CDR3 loop: CSARDGETQYF. The CDR3 coding sequence is TGCAGTGCTAGAGATGGCGAGACCCAGTACTTC.

A word on this clone: Other DNA sequences from this sample encode an identical CDR3 as well. The chain recombines TRBV7-2 with TRBJ2-3; 8 bases agree with TRBD1. V was clipped by 1 base and J by 1 base; unmatched bases: 1. Per the germline V gene, CDR1 is SGHTA and CDR2 is FQGNSA. The CDR3 has 15 residues. CDR3 sequence reads: CASSLVGQGTDTQYF. CDR3 bases: TGTGCCAGCAGCTTAGTGGGACAGGGCACAGATACGCAGTATTTT.

V is TRBV28 and J is TRBJ2-1; 8 bases are a match to TRBD2. This CDR3 is 14 amino acids long. Per germline, CDR1 MDHEN and CDR2 SYDVKM. V trimming: 6 bases; J trimming: 1 base; junction bases outside the gene matches: 2. As DNA, the CDR3 is TGTGCCAGCAGGGCGGGAGGATCCTACAATGAGCAGTTCTTC. This codes for CASRAGGSYNEQFF.

This clone has only one observation. In the same sample, other DNA sequences code for this CDR3. V gene TRBV5-1 combines with J gene TRBJ2-6, with D possibly matching TRBD2 (5 bases). The V gene lost 4 bases and the J gene lost 4 bases, with 12 bases spanning the gap. Germline assignment: CDR1 SGHRS and CDR2 YFSETQ. The CDR3 loop spans 15 amino acids. The CDR3 DNA sequence: TGCGCCAGCAGCCCGAGGGTTTCCGGGGCCAACGTCCTGACTTTC. This gives the protein CASSPRVSGANVLTF. Full variable domain (remainder filled in from reference TRBV5-1 and TRBJ2-6): KAGVTQTPRYLIKTRGQQVTLSCSPISGHRSVSWYQQTPGQGLQFLFEYFSETQRNKGNFPGRFSGRQFSNSRSEMNVSTLELGDSALYLCASSPRVSGANVLTFGAGSRLTVL.

The chain joins TRBV15 to TRBJ2-7; TRBD1 is a possible D gene (6 bases). The CDR3 loop spans 15 amino acids. The V end was cut by 0 bases, the J end by 5 bases, with 14 bases between. In germline, CDR1 is LNHNV, CDR2 YYDKDF (reference sequence). The CDR3 here is CATSRDPGRGHEQYF. DNA of the CDR3: TGTGCCACCAGCAGAGATCCTGGCAGGGGCCACGAGCAGTACTTC.

V gene TRBV28 combines with J gene TRBJ2-1; D gene unclear. This CDR3 region has 12 residues. V gave up 7 bases and J gave up 6 bases, with 10 bases separating them. Germline CDR1 and CDR2: MDHEN and SYDVKM. This chain's CDR3 is CASTDSGNEQFF. CDR3 in DNA: TGTGCCAGCACCGATAGTGGCAATGAGCAGTTCTTC.

The chain carries TRBV5-4 and TRBJ2-7; D tentatively fits TRBD1 or TRBD2 (6 bases each). The CDR3 is 14 residues long. V lost 4 bases and J lost 2, with 13 bases in between. Germline values: CDR1 SGHNT, CDR2 YYREEE (reference sequence). CDR3 DNA: TGTGCCAGCAGCCCCATAGGGGGGCCCTACGAGCAGTACTTC. Protein sequence: CASSPIGGPYEQYF.

The V and J genes are TRBV11-3 and TRBJ2-2; TRBD2 aligns across 10 bases. The CDR3 consists of 16 residues. CDR1 is SGHNT and CDR2 is YENEEA in the germline V gene. J lost 7 bases, V lost 6 bases, and 11 bases had no gene match. The CDR3: CASSDRPSGSGGELFF. In DNA form, the CDR3 reads TGTGCCAGCAGTGATCGACCTAGCGGGAGCGGCGGGGAGCTGTTTTTT. Based on the CDR3 plus reference TRBV11-3 and TRBJ2-2, the full variable domain is EAGVVQSPRYKIIEKKQPVAFWCNPISGHNTLYWYLQNLGQGPELLIRYENEEAVDDSQLPKDRFSAERLKGVDSTLKIQPAELGDSAVYLCASSDRPSGSGGELFFGEGSRLTVL.

In this sample, this clone turned up a few times. This chain joins TRBV7-6 and TRBJ1-1; possible D gene TRBD1, 5 bases. The CDR3 has 13 residues. V was cut by 5 bases and J by 1 base, with 8 bases left in between. The germline gives CDR1 SGHVS, CDR2 FNYEAQ. As DNA, the CDR3 is TGTGCCAGCAGCCGTACAGGGAACACTGAAGCTTTCTTT. Translated: CASSRTGNTEAFF.

CDR3 nucleotides: TGTGCCAGCTCACCACAGGAGGCGAACACCGGGGAGCTGTTTTTT. This sequence encodes CASSPQEANTGELFF. The chain recombines TRBV18 with TRBJ2-2, with a weak D call TRBD2 (5 bases). The CDR3 totals 15 residues. Germline CDR1 reads KGHSH; CDR2 reads LQKENI. V was clipped by 1 base and J by 0 bases, with 6 bases between them.

As concerns this clone: The same CDR3 can be traced to other DNA sequences in this sample. The J gene is TRBJ2-7, the V gene TRBV5-4; 12 positions agree with TRBD2. Losses at the gene ends were 4 bases for V and 3 bases for J; bases not matched to a gene: 5. Germline lookup yields CDR1 SGHNT and CDR2 YYREEE (reference sequence). The CDR3 spans 15 residues. CDR3 nucleotides: TGTGCCAGCAGCCTAGGACTAGCGGGGCTCTACGAGCAGTACTTC. This codes for CASSLGLAGLYEQYF.

The chain recombines TRBV7-3 with TRBJ2-1; the D is unclear. V gave up 2 bases and J gave up 5 bases, with 7 bases separating them. The CDR3 contains 13 residues. Per germline, CDR1 SGHTA and CDR2 FQGTGA. CDR3: CASSLGLDNEQFF. In nucleotides, the CDR3 is TGTGCCAGCAGCTTAGGCCTCGACAATGAGCAGTTCTTC.

This chain connects TRBV10-1 to TRBJ1-1, with D uncertain. There are 15 residues in the CDR3. In germline, CDR1 is WNHNN, CDR2 SYGVQD (reference sequence). The germline V and J ends were trimmed by 3 bases and 0 bases, with 11 bases remaining between them. CDR3 loop: CASSDPGMMNTEAFF. In nucleotides, the CDR3 is TGCGCCAGCAGTGATCCGGGAATGATGAACACTGAAGCTTTCTTT.

The CDR3 nucleotides read TGTGCCAGCAGCCCGGGACAGTCGCTTGGGGACGAGACCCAGTACTTC. It codes for CASSPGQSLGDETQYF. The chain employs TRBV7-3 and TRBJ2-5; 7 bases are shared with TRBD1. The CDR3 is made up of 16 amino acids. Germline values: CDR1 SGHTA, CDR2 FQGTGA. The V and J ends lost 5 bases and 5 bases, in that order; junction bases with no gene match: 14.

The gene calls are TRBV7-6 and TRBJ2-3, with D tentatively TRBD1 (7 bases). The germline V gene encodes CDR1 SGHVS and CDR2 FNYEAQ. The ends were cut back, 5 bases at V and 2 bases at J, with 11 bases in the middle. This CDR3 has 14 amino acids. CDR3 in DNA: TGTGCCAGCAGCCAGGGGGGCTTCACAGATACGCAGTATTTT. Translating it yields CASSQGGFTDTQYF.